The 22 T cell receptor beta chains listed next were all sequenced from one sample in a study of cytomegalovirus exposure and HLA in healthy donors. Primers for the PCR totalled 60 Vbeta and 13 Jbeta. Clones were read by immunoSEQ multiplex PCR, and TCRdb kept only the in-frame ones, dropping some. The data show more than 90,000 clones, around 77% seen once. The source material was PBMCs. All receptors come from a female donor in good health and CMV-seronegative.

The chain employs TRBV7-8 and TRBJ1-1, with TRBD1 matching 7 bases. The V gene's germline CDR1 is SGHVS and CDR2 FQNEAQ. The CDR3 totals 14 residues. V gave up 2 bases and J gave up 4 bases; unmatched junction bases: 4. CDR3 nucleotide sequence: TGTGCCAGCAGCTTACTTTCAGGGGGCACTGAAGCTTTCTTT. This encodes CASSLLSGGTEAFF.

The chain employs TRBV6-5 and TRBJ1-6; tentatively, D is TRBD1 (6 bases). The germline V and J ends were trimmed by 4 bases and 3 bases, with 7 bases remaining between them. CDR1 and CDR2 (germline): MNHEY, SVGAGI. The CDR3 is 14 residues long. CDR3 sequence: CASSSTGYNSPLHF. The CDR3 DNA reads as TGTGCCAGCAGTTCGACAGGCTATAATTCACCCCTCCACTTT.

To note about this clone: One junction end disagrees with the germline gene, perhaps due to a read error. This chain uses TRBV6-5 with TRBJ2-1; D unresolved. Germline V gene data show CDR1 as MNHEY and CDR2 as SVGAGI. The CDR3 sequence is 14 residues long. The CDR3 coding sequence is TGTGCCAACAGTTTTTCCCCCGGGTCAAATGAGCAGTTCTTC. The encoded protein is CANSFSPGSNEQFF.

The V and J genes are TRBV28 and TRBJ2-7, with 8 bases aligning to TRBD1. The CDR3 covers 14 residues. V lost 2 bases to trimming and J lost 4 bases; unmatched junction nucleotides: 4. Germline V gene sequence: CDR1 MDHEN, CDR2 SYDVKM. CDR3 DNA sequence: TGTGCCAGCAGTTTAATCAGGGGGCGATACGAGCAGTACTTC. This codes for CASSLIRGRYEQYF.

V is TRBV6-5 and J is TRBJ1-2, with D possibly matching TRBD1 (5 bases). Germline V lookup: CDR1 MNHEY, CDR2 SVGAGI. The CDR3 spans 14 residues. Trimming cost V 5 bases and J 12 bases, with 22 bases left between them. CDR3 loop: CASSPGGIQKTHTF. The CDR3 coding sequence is TGTGCCAGCAGTCCGGGGGGTATTCAAAAAACTCACACCTTC.

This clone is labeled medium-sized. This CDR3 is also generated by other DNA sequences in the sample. This CDR3 reads CASSLAGGYEQYF. DNA for the CDR3: TGTGCCAGCAGCTTAGCGGGGGGATACGAGCAGTACTTC. The V and J genes are TRBV7-9 and TRBJ2-7; a weak D match, TRBD2 (6 bases). The CDR3 sequence is 13 residues long. Trimming took 0 bases from V and 4 from J, leaving 7 bases between them. Germline V gene data show CDR1 as SEHNR and CDR2 as FQNEAQ (reference sequence).

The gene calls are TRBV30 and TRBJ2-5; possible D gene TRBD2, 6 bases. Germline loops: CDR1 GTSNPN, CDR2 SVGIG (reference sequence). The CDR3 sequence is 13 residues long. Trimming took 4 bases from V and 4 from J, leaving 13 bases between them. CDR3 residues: CAWMRQGGETQYF. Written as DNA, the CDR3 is TGTGCCTGGATGAGGCAGGGAGGAGAGACCCAGTACTTC.

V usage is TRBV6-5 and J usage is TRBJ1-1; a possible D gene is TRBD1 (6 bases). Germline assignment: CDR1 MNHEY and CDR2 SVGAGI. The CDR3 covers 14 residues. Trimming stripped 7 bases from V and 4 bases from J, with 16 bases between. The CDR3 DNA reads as TGTGCCAGCAATGTCCGGGACATGGGCACTGAAGCTTTCTTT. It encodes CASNVRDMGTEAFF.

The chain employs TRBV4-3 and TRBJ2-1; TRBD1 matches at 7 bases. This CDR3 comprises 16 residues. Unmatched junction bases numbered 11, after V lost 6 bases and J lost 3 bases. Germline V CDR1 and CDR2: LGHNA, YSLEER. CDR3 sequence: CASSRRDRDGYNEQFF. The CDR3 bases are TGCGCCAGCAGTCGCCGTGACAGGGACGGCTACAATGAGCAGTTCTTC.

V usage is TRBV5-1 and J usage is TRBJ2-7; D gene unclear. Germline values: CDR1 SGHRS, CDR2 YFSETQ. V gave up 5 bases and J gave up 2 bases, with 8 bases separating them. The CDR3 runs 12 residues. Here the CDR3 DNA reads TGCGCCAGCAGTTCTAAAACCTACGAGCAGTACTTC. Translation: CASSSKTYEQYF.

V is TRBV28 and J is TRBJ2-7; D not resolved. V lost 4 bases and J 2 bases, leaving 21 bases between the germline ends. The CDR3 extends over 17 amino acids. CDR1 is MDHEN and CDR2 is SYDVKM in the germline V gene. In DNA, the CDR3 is TGTGCCAGCAGTTCACCCTCACACCCACTACTTACCTACGAGCAGTACTTC. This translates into CASSSPSHPLLTYEQYF.

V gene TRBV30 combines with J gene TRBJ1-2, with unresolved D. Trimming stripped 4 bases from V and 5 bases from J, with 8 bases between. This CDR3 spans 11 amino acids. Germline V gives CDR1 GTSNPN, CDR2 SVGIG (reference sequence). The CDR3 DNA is TGTGCCTGGATGGCTGGTTATGGCTACACCTTC. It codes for CAWMAGYGYTF.

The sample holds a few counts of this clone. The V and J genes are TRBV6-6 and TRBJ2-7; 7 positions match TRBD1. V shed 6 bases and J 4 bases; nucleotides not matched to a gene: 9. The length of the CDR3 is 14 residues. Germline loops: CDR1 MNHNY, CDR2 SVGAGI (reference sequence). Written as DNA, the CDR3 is TGTGCCAGCAGGCCCGGGACAGCTATATACGAGCAGTACTTC. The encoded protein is CASRPGTAIYEQYF.

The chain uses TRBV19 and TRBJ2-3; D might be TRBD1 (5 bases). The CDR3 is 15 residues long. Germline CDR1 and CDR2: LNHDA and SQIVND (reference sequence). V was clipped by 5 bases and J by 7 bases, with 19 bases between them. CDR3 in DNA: TGTGCCAGTAGTGAGACAGTCTACCAGATGCATACGCAGTATTTT. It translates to CASSETVYQMHTQYF.

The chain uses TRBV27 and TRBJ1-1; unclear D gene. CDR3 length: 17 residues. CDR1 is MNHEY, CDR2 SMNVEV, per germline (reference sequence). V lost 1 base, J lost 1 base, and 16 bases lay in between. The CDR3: CASSLYSGRGRNTEAFF. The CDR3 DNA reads TGTGCCAGCAGTTTATATTCAGGTAGAGGGAGGAACACTGAAGCTTTCTTT.

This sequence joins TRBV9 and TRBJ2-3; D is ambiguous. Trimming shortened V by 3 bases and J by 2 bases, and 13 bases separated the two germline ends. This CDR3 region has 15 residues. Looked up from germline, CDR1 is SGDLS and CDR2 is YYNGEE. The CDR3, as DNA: TGTGCCAGCAGCGCAGCGAAGTTATTCACAGATACGCAGTATTTT. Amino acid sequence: CASSAAKLFTDTQYF. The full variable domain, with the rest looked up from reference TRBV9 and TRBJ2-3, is DSGVTQTPKHLITATGQRVTLRCSPRSGDLSVYWYQQSLDQGLQFLIQYYNGEERAKGNILERFSAQQFPDLHSELNLSSLELGDSALYFCASSAAKLFTDTQYFGPGTRLTVL.

The chain's CDR3 is CASSIDGTVTTYEQYF. CDR3 DNA sequence: TGTGCCAGTAGTATAGATGGGACAGTCACCACCTACGAGCAGTACTTC. The chain joins TRBV19 to TRBJ2-7; 7 nucleotides line up with TRBD1. The CDR3 is made up of 16 amino acids. Germline CDR1 is LNHDA and CDR2 is SQIVND (reference sequence). Germline trimming cut 0 bases from V and 2 bases from J; bases unmatched to any gene: 7.

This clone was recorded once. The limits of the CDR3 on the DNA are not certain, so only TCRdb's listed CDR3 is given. CDR3 sequence reads: CASWGVGSGTTF. The chain uses TRBV30 and TRBJ1-2. The CDR3 spans 12 residues, counting both ends. The V gene's germline CDR1 is GTSNPN and CDR2 SVGIG (reference sequence).

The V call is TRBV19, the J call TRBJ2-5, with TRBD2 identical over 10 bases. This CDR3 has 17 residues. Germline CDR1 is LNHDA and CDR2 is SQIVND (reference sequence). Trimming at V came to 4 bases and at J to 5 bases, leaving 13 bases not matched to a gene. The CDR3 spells CASSRAGSGGALETQYF. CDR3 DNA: TGTGCCAGTAGTAGGGCTGGAAGCGGGGGGGCCCTGGAGACCCAGTACTTC. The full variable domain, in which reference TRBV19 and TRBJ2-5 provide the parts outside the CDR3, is DGGITQSPKYLFRKEGQNVTLSCEQNLNHDAMYWYRQDPGQGLRLIYYSQIVNDFQKGDIAEGYSVSREKKESFPLTVTSAQKNPTAFYLCASSRAGSGGALETQYFGPGTRLLVL.

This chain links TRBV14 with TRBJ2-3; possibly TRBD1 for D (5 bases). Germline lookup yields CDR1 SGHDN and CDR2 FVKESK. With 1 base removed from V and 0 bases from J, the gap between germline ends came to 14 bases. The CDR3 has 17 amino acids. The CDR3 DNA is TGTGCCAGCAGCCAAGCCGTCAGGACAAAGAGCACAGATACGCAGTATTTT. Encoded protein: CASSQAVRTKSTDTQYF.

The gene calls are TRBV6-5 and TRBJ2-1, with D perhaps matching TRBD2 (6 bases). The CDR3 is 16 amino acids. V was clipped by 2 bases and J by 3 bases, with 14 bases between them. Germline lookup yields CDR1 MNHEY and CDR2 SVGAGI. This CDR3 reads CASSYGTLRLYNEQFF. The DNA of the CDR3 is TGTGCCAGCAGTTACGGGACTCTACGCCTCTACAATGAGCAGTTCTTC.

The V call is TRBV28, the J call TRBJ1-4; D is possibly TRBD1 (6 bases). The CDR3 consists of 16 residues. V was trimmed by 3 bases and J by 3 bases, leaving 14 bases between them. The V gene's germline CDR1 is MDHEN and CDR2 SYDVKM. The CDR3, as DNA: TGTGCCAGCAGTTTCTCAGGGGTTGTAGCTAATGAAAAACTGTTTTTT. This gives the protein CASSFSGVVANEKLFF.